This entry features one T cell receptor (beta chain) sequence. Its cognate antigen is unknown. Amplification yielded TCR beta CDR3 regions, with RNA transcripts as the source. When the TCR CDR3 underwent first-round RT-PCR, the HTBI primer set was used. MiXCR, applied by TCRdb to the multiplex PCR reads, yields one record per CDR3 protein. The repertoire has nearly 600,000 distinct CDR3 sequences, about 14% of them found once; the top ten carry 5.8%. The data are from a study of T cells in Graves' hyperthyroidism and ophthalmopathy. Study-level information: Blood from the periphery was taken at initial diagnosis, before any treatment. Findings of the study overall: Model-based prediction identified ophthalmopathy a median approximately 6 months prior to its onset. Blood also carried most thyroid clonotypes expanded above 0.001.

The sequencing sample was made of blood. The source is a woman aged 25-40 years with Graves' hyperthyroidism that later progressed to Graves' ophthalmopathy.

Here the CDR3 reads CASSEATYSNEQFF. The CDR3, as DNA: TGTGCCAGCAGTGAAGCGACCTACTCCAATGAGCAGTTCTTC. This chain links TRBV6-1 with TRBJ2-1; no clear D. This CDR3 has 14 amino acids. V was cut by 0 bases and J by 6 bases, with 9 bases left in between. Germline values: CDR1 MNHNS, CDR2 SASEGT.